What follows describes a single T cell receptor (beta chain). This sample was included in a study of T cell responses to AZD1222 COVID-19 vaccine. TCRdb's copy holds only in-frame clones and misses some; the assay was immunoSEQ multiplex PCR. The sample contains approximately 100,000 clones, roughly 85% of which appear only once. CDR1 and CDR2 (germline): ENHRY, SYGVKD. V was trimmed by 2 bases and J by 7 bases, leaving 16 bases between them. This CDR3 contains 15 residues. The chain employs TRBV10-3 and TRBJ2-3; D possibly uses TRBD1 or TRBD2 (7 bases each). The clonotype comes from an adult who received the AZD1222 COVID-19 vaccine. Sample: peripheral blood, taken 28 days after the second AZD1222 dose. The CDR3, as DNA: TGTGCCATCAGTGAGAAGGCAGGGGGGGTGCATACGCAGTATTTT. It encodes CAISEKAGGVHTQYF.